The source of this TCR beta chain is a study of blood T cells in healthy people across ages. Study-level findings and limits: PBMCs left unsorted prevented a conclusive naive versus antigen-experienced comparison. Whereas aged donors had fewer naive CD4+ cells, long-lived donors had more of them and higher diversity. Samples with more naive T cells showed higher observed beta diversity.

This CDR3 is 14 amino acids long. Trimming took off 6 bases at V and 6 bases at J, with 18 bases between the two ends. Germline CDR1 SGHAT, CDR2 FQNNGV. With regard to this clonotype: Its antigen is not identified.

It was with a sample-barcoded 5' primer and a J-beta primer mix that a second PCR of about 6 to 11 cycles was run. TCRdb called the 5' RACE reads again in MiXCR, with one record for every CDR3 protein. Altogether fewer than 750,000 distinct CDR3 sequences are present, less than 60% being singletons, with the ten largest covering about 22%. The source of this sequence is a man aged 80 or over in good health. The rearrangement links TRBV11-2 to TRBJ2-7; perhaps TRBD2 as D (7 bases). The sample taken for sequencing was blood. The CDR3 protein is CASRRPGQRGEQYF. The CDR3, as DNA: TGTGCCAGCAGACGTCCCGGACAGCGGGGCGAGCAGTACTTC.